The 13 T cell receptor beta chains below were found in one sample sequenced in a study of blood T cell repertoires in COVID-19. The assay was immunoSEQ multiplex PCR, and TCRdb's table has in-frame clones only and misses some. The profile shows approximately 240,000 clones, 80% to 90% of them singletons. Sequences were obtained from peripheral blood. These receptor sequences come from a man aged 45-65 years with acute or convalescent COVID-19.

This clone was found once. V gene TRBV19 combines with J gene TRBJ1-5; weak D call: TRBD1 (5 bases). V lost 4 bases and J lost 3, with 10 bases in between. Germline CDR1 LNHDA, CDR2 SQIVND (reference sequence). This CDR3 contains 14 residues. CDR3 nucleotide sequence: TGTGCCAGTAGTAACGGGGGACCCAATCAGCCCCAGCATTTT. Encoded protein: CASSNGGPNQPQHF.

V and J are TRBV5-1 and TRBJ2-2; no firm D call. V gave up 0 bases and J gave up 8 bases, with 5 bases separating them. CDR3 length: 12 amino acids. Per the germline V gene, CDR1 is SGHRS and CDR2 is YFSETQ. CDR3 sequence (DNA): TGCGCCAGCAGCTTGGTGGCAGGGGAGCTGTTTTTT. The encoded protein is CASSLVAGELFF.

Remarks on this clone: The same CDR3 arises from other DNA sequences in this sample as well. The V call is TRBV6-5, the J call TRBJ1-1; D not resolved. V gave up 0 bases and J gave up 1 base, with 6 bases separating them. CDR1 MNHEY and CDR2 SVGAGI come from the germline V gene. The length of the CDR3 is 14 residues. CDR3 bases: TGTGCCAGCAGTTACTCGTGGCAGAACACTGAAGCTTTCTTT. It codes for CASSYSWQNTEAFF.

This chain connects TRBV7-6 to TRBJ1-1; tentatively, D is TRBD1 (6 bases). The CDR3 totals 15 residues. Germline V gives CDR1 SGHVS, CDR2 FNYEAQ. The V end lost 3 bases, the J end lost 0 bases, and 11 bases lay between the germline ends. For the CDR3, the DNA is TGTGCCAGCAGCTTGGCAGGGGAGATGAACACTGAAGCTTTCTTT. It yields the protein CASSLAGEMNTEAFF.

The chain employs TRBV27 and TRBJ2-7; 8 bases line up with TRBD2. The V gene's germline CDR1 is MNHEY and CDR2 SMNVEV (reference sequence). Trimming took 5 bases from V and 2 from J; bases not matched to a gene: 8. The length of the CDR3 is 15 residues. In DNA form, the CDR3 reads TGTGCCAGCAGTCCTCGGGAGGGGCCAACCTACGAGCAGTACTTC. Residues: CASSPREGPTYEQYF.

J is TRBJ1-5 and V is TRBV28, with 9 bases lining up with TRBD1. Germline values: CDR1 MDHEN, CDR2 SYDVKM. The CDR3 is 15 residues long. V was pared by 3 bases and J by 9 bases, with 9 bases of the junction left unmatched. The CDR3 spells CASSFLGQGVGPQHF. Here the CDR3 DNA reads TGTGCCAGCAGTTTTTTGGGACAGGGCGTTGGGCCCCAGCATTTT.

This chain links TRBV7-8 with TRBJ1-2; 9 positions match TRBD1. Per germline, CDR1 SGHVS and CDR2 FQNEAQ. The J segment lost 4 bases and the V segment lost 1 base, leaving 7 bases of the junction unmatched. The CDR3 length is 16 residues. The CDR3 here is CASSLGRDRVGYGYTF. Written as DNA, the CDR3 is TGTGCCAGCAGCTTAGGACGGGACAGGGTAGGCTATGGCTACACCTTC.

The chain has TRBV18 and TRBJ2-7; 7 bases are a match to TRBD1. The CDR3 is 16 amino acids. The germline gives CDR1 KGHSH, CDR2 LQKENI. The ends lost 3 bases at V and 0 bases at J; junction bases unmatched: 8. CDR3 amino acids: CASSPVGTASSYEQYF. CDR3 sequence (DNA): TGTGCCAGCTCACCGGTTGGGACAGCGAGCTCCTACGAGCAGTACTTC.

The CDR3 DNA reads TGTGCCAGTAGTATAGGCCAGGGTAACAATGAGCAGTTCTTC. This translates into CASSIGQGNNEQFF. The chain employs TRBV19 and TRBJ2-1, with D possibly TRBD1 on 5 matching bases. The CDR3 is 14 residues long. The germline V gene encodes CDR1 LNHDA and CDR2 SQIVND (reference sequence). The V gene lost 1 base and the J gene lost 5 bases, with 9 bases spanning the gap. Full variable domain (rest looked up from reference TRBV19 and TRBJ2-1): DGGITQSPKYLFRKEGQNVTLSCEQNLNHDAMYWYRQDPGQGLRLIYYSQIVNDFQKGDIAEGYSVSREKKESFPLTVTSAQKNPTAFYLCASSIGQGNNEQFFGPGTRLTVL.

The chain uses TRBV5-1 and TRBJ2-5, with a possible D match to TRBD2 (6 bases). Between the trimmed V and J ends, which lost 0 bases and 4 bases, there was a span of 16 bases. In germline, CDR1 is SGHRS, CDR2 YFSETQ. CDR3 size: 16 residues. CDR3 sequence reads: CASSLEARGGLETQYF. Here the CDR3 DNA reads TGCGCCAGCAGCTTGGAAGCTAGAGGAGGGTTAGAGACCCAGTACTTC.

This clone was found once. The gene calls are TRBV18 and TRBJ1-5; 7 bases are a match to TRBD1. This CDR3 spans 15 amino acids. Germline CDR1 is KGHSH and CDR2 is LQKENI. V gave up 2 bases and J gave up 6 bases; unmatched junction bases: 7. This chain's CDR3 is CASSPGQGDGQPQHF. DNA of the CDR3: TGTGCCAGCTCACCAGGCCAGGGGGACGGTCAGCCCCAGCATTTT.

The chain recombines TRBV30 with TRBJ1-2; TRBD1 aligns across 7 bases. The CDR3 consists of 13 residues. Germline assignment: CDR1 GTSNPN and CDR2 SVGIG (reference sequence). Trimming cost V 5 bases and J 4 bases; bases outside gene matches: 7. CDR3 in amino acids: CAWQQGKAYGYTF. The DNA of the CDR3 is TGTGCCTGGCAACAGGGGAAGGCCTATGGCTACACCTTC. Full variable domain (remainder filled in from reference TRBV30 and TRBJ1-2): SQTIHQWPATLVQPVGSPLSLECTVEGTSNPNLYWYRQAAGRGLQLLFYSVGIGQISSEVPQNLSASRPQDRQFILSSKKLLLSDSGFYLCAWQQGKAYGYTFGSGTRLTVV.

This clone was seen a handful of times. This chain uses TRBV15 with TRBJ1-2; perhaps TRBD1 as D (5 bases). With 0 bases removed from V and 4 bases from J, the gap between germline ends came to 15 bases. CDR3 size: 16 residues. CDR1 is LNHNV, CDR2 YYDKDF, per germline (reference sequence). This CDR3 is CATSRDRIGRVYGYTF. The CDR3 nucleotides read TGTGCCACCAGCAGAGATCGAATCGGCAGGGTCTATGGCTACACCTTC. The variable domain in full, completed from reference TRBV15 and TRBJ1-2, reads DAMVIQNPRYQVTQFGKPVTLSCSQTLNHNVMYWYQQKSSQAPKLLFHYYDKDFNNEADTPDNFQSRRPNTSFCFLDIRSPGLGDTAMYLCATSRDRIGRVYGYTFGSGTRLTVV.